Each of the 19 T cell receptor beta chains below was sequenced from the same sample in a study of cytomegalovirus exposure and HLA in healthy donors. The assay was immunoSEQ multiplex PCR, and TCRdb's table has in-frame clones only and misses some. Of over 200,000 clones in the sample, about 86% were seen once. Specimen: PBMCs. Source of these receptors: a woman aged 18-30 years in good health and CMV-seronegative.

V is TRBV14 and J is TRBJ2-7, with D possibly TRBD2 on 6 matching bases. Germline V gene lookup returns CDR1 SGHDN and CDR2 FVKESK. This CDR3 has 13 amino acids. Trimming shortened V by 6 bases and J by 2 bases, and 11 bases separated the two germline ends. CDR3 amino acids: CASRAGSAYEQYF. The DNA for the CDR3 is TGTGCCAGCAGGGCGGGGAGCGCCTACGAGCAGTACTTC.

The chain is built from TRBV9 and TRBJ1-3; D not certain. The CDR3 spans 13 residues. Germline lookup yields CDR1 SGDLS and CDR2 YYNGEE. Trimming left V 8 bases short and J 0 bases short, with 9 bases between. The CDR3: CASQTDSGNTIYF. DNA for the CDR3: TGTGCCAGTCAAACTGACTCTGGAAACACCATATATTTT.

The chain has TRBV4-2 and TRBJ1-2; 12 nucleotides line up with TRBD1. CDR3 length: 22 residues. J lost 5 bases, V lost 1 base, and 23 bases had no gene match. From germline, CDR1 is LGHNA and CDR2 YNFKEQ. CDR3 bases: TGTGCCAGCAGCCAAGTGCGGGACAGGGGGCTGCGACGGGGACCGAACCTTTATGGCTACACCTTC. Translating gives CASSQVRDRGLRRGPNLYGYTF.

The J gene is TRBJ1-4, the V gene TRBV28; 10 bases align to TRBD1. This CDR3 is 17 amino acids long. Germline-derived CDR1 and CDR2 are MDHEN and SYDVKM. Trimming took 4 bases from V and 3 from J; bases not matched to a gene: 8. CDR3 region: CASSSNLGTGANEKLFF. CDR3 sequence (DNA): TGTGCCAGCAGTTCAAACCTAGGGACAGGGGCTAATGAAAAACTGTTTTTT.

This chain joins TRBV15 and TRBJ2-5; 7 positions match TRBD2. Germline V CDR1 and CDR2: LNHNV, YYDKDF (reference sequence). CDR3 size: 13 residues. After removal of 7 bases from V and 2 bases from J, the junction contained 4 bases not matched to a gene. CDR3 in amino acids: CATKWGGQETQYF. CDR3 DNA: TGTGCCACCAAATGGGGGGGTCAAGAGACCCAGTACTTC.

This chain joins TRBV2 and TRBJ1-2; 7 nucleotides match TRBD1. V lost 4 bases and J lost 5; bases outside the gene matches: 10. Germline V lookup: CDR1 SNHLY, CDR2 FYNNEI. The CDR3 consists of 15 residues. The DNA for the CDR3 is TGTGCCAGCAGTGGTGAGGGGGCCTTTGGGTATGGCTACACCTTC. Translation: CASSGEGAFGYGYTF.

The chain joins TRBV28 to TRBJ2-5; the match to TRBD2 covers 12 bases. Germline V gives CDR1 MDHEN, CDR2 SYDVKM. After removal of 5 bases from V and 6 bases from J, the junction contained 4 bases not matched to a gene. This CDR3 region has 14 residues. The DNA for the CDR3 is TGTGCCAGCAGTACTAGCGGGAGGAGTAAGACCCAGTACTTC. Translated, it gives CASSTSGRSKTQYF.

The V gene is TRBV5-1, the J gene TRBJ1-1; possible D gene TRBD1, 5 bases. The CDR3 has 18 residues. Germline CDR1 and CDR2: SGHRS and YFSETQ. Trimming removed 0 bases from V and 2 bases from J, with 20 bases in between. The CDR3 DNA reads TGCGCCAGCAGCTTGGGTATACAGATAAAAGGGGCCAACACTGAAGCTTTCTTT. Its protein is CASSLGIQIKGANTEAFF. The whole variable domain, remainder taken from reference TRBV5-1 and TRBJ1-1, is KAGVTQTPRYLIKTRGQQVTLSCSPISGHRSVSWYQQTPGQGLQFLFEYFSETQRNKGNFPGRFSGRQFSNSRSEMNVSTLELGDSALYLCASSLGIQIKGANTEAFFGQGTRLTVV.

The chain combines TRBV5-7 with TRBJ1-1; possibly TRBD1 for D (5 bases). TRBV5-7 is an open reading frame whose function is uncertain. With 0 bases removed from V and 5 bases from J, the gap between germline ends came to 23 bases. This CDR3 is built from 18 residues. CDR3 nucleotides: TGTGCCAGCAGCTTGGCTGGTAACCGGGGGGTAAGGAGGACTGAAGCTTTCTTT. It encodes CASSLAGNRGVRRTEAFF.

The V call is TRBV27, the J call TRBJ2-3, with 14 bases fitting TRBD2. V was clipped by 4 bases and J by 0 bases; unmatched bases: 3. Germline V gives CDR1 MNHEY, CDR2 SMNVEV (reference sequence). This CDR3 is built from 17 residues. The CDR3 nucleotides are TGTGCCAGCAGTTGGGGACTAGCGGGAGTAAGCACAGATACGCAGTATTTT. Its translation: CASSWGLAGVSTDTQYF.

The genes are TRBV28 and TRBJ2-7, with 8 positions matching TRBD1. The CDR3 is 11 residues long. Germline assignment: CDR1 MDHEN and CDR2 SYDVKM. V was pared by 5 bases and J by 9 bases, with 3 bases of the junction left unmatched. CDR3 DNA sequence: TGTGCCAGCAGTACCAGGGGGCGGCAGTACTTC. Its translation is CASSTRGRQYF.

This rearrangement joins TRBV7-9 to TRBJ1-2, with 8 bases fitting TRBD1. The CDR3 spans 17 residues. Trimming removed 5 bases from V and 3 bases from J; junction bases left unmatched: 14. Germline V CDR1 and CDR2: SEHNR, FQNEAQ (reference sequence). The CDR3 here is CASSPGQGSWTDYGYTF. In nucleotides, the CDR3 is TGTGCCAGCAGCCCAGGACAGGGAAGTTGGACCGACTATGGCTACACCTTC.

The rearrangement links TRBV4-1 to TRBJ2-7, with TRBD2 identical over 7 bases. V lost 4 bases to trimming and J lost 7 bases; unmatched junction nucleotides: 10. CDR3 length equals 14 residues. CDR1 MGHRA and CDR2 YSYEKL come from the germline V gene. CDR3 region: CASSRGASGGEQYF. The CDR3 DNA sequence: TGCGCCAGCAGCCGAGGGGCCTCGGGAGGAGAGCAGTACTTC.

The V call is TRBV5-1, the J call TRBJ1-2, with 10 bases aligning to TRBD1. Germline loops: CDR1 SGHRS, CDR2 YFSETQ. V was clipped by 7 bases and J by 3 bases; unmatched bases: 12. The CDR3 is made up of 16 amino acids. CDR3 region: CASSVRGTGDHYGYTF. For the CDR3, the DNA is TGCGCCAGCTCAGTAAGAGGGACAGGGGATCACTATGGCTACACCTTC.

The chain recombines TRBV5-6 with TRBJ1-2, with D possibly matching TRBD1 (6 bases). The CDR3 length is 13 residues. V lost 0 bases and J 6 bases, leaving 9 bases between the germline ends. Germline V gene lookup returns CDR1 SGHDT and CDR2 YYEEEE. The CDR3 bases are TGTGCCAGCAGCTTGGTTCAGGGGCATGGCTACACCTTC. Its protein product is CASSLVQGHGYTF.

The genes are TRBV28 and TRBJ1-5, with D possibly being TRBD1 (6 bases). Between the trimmed V and J ends, which lost 6 bases and 11 bases, there was a span of 17 bases. This CDR3 spans 13 amino acids. Germline CDR1 is MDHEN and CDR2 is SYDVKM. The CDR3 DNA sequence: TGTGCCAGCAGAAGACAGGATCTCAGGGCCCAGCATTTT. Its translation is CASRRQDLRAQHF.

The CDR3 here is CASSQSWGQGAEAFF. CDR3 sequence (DNA): TGCGCCAGCAGCCAAAGTTGGGGACAGGGTGCTGAAGCTTTCTTT. The chain couples TRBV4-3 to TRBJ1-1, with 9 bases lining up with TRBD1. There are 15 residues in the CDR3. CDR1 is LGHNA and CDR2 is YSLEER in the germline V gene. The J segment lost 6 bases and the V segment lost 2 bases, leaving 7 bases of the junction unmatched.

The chain has TRBV14 and TRBJ2-7, with 7 bases lining up with TRBD2. This CDR3 is 16 amino acids long. After removal of 0 bases from V and 0 bases from J, the junction contained 5 bases not matched to a gene. Germline values: CDR1 SGHDN, CDR2 FVKESK. CDR3 protein: CASSQDTERDSYEQYF. The CDR3 nucleotides are TGTGCCAGCAGCCAAGACACGGAGCGGGACTCCTACGAGCAGTACTTC.

This chain connects TRBV11-2 to TRBJ2-5; a possible D gene is TRBD2 (6 bases). Trimming stripped 5 bases from V and 5 bases from J, with 18 bases between. In germline, CDR1 is SGHAT, CDR2 FQNNGV. The length of the CDR3 is 15 residues. CDR3 protein: CASSPRDSTKETQYF. In nucleotides, the CDR3 is TGTGCCAGCAGCCCAAGGGACTCCACTAAGGAGACCCAGTACTTC.